The subject of this entry is one T cell receptor (beta chain). Its specificity is unknown. This entry comes from a study of TIL therapy for anti-PD-1-resistant metastatic lung cancer. Germline V gene data show CDR1 as LNHNV and CDR2 as YYDKDF (reference sequence). V gave up 3 bases and J gave up 0 bases, with 6 bases separating them. CDR3 length: 14 residues. The sample's time point: pre-treatment sample, taken before nivolumab and TIL therapy. Most excised metastases sampled were pleural nodules or supraclavicular lymph nodes. Stage 4 NSCLC adults joined between October 2017 and 2020. The immunoSEQ assay was v3. The repertoire was sequenced with immunoSEQ multiplex PCR; TCRdb's copy has only in-frame clones and lacks some. The profile shows 50,000 or so clones, about two thirds of them singletons. Study outcomes and limitations: Compared with baseline intratumoral T cells, expanded TIL cultures were more clonal and less diverse (approximately 6.6% vs 31%). Many TIL product clones were absent from baseline tumor, suggesting clonal contraction. This highly selected cohort may not generalize to typical lung cancer patients.

The gene calls are TRBV15 and TRBJ2-4, with D possibly being TRBD1 (5 bases). This receptor was obtained from a person aged 25 to 79 with non-small cell lung cancer. The input for sequencing was tumor tissue, taken at baseline. CDR3 in amino acids: CATSSRVAKNIQYF. Here the CDR3 DNA reads TGTGCCACCAGCAGCAGGGTAGCCAAAAACATTCAGTACTTC.